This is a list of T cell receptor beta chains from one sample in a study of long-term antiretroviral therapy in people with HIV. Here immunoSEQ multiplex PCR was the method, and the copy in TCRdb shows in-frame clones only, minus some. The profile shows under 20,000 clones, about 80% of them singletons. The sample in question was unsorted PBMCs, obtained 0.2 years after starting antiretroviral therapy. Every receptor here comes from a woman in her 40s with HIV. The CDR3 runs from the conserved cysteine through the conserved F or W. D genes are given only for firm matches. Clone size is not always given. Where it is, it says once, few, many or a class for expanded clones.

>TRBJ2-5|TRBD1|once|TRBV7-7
CASSLGGTGKETQYF
TGTGCCAGCAGCTTAGGTGGGACAGGGAAGGAGACCCAGTACTTC
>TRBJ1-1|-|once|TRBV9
CASSDDKTNRPSSEAFF
TGTGCCAGCAGTGACGACAAAACGAATAGGCCCTCCTCTGAAGCTTTCTTT
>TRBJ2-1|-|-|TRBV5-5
CASSFFPYNEQFF
TGTGCCAGCAGCTTTTTCCCCTACAATGAGCAGTTCTTC
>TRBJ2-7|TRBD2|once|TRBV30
CAWKEAGVNYEQYF
TGTGCCTGGAAAGAGGCGGGGGTGAACTACGAGCAGTACTTC
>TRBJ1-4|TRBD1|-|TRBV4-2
CASSQAGGTGNEKLFF
TGTGCCAGCAGCCAAGCGGGCGGGACAGGGAATGAAAAACTGTTTTTT
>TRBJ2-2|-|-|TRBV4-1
CASSQVDMGWPTGELFF
TGCGCCAGCAGCCAAGTCGACATGGGCTGGCCAACCGGGGAGCTGTTTTTT
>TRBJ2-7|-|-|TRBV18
CASSPSPRDVYEQYF
TGTGCCAGCTCACCGTCTCCTAGGGATGTATACGAGCAGTACTTC
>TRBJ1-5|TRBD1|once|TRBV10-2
CASRAGQTNQPQHF
TGCGCCAGCAGGGCGGGACAGACTAATCAGCCCCAGCATTTT
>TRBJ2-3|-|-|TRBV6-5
CASQGGGYTDTQYF
TGTGCCAGCCAGGGGGGAGGGTACACAGATACGCAGTATTTT
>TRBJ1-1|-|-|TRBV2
CASTPLGTEAFF
TGTGCCAGCACTCCGCTGGGGACTGAAGCTTTCTTT
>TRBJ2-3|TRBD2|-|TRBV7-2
CASSSEGLAFTDTQYF
TGTGCCAGCAGCTCAGAGGGACTAGCGTTTACAGATACGCAGTATTTT
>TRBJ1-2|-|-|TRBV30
CAWTDTTYYGYTF
TGTGCCTGGACTGACACCACATACTATGGCTACACCTTC
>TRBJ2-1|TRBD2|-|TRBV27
CASSLVGRAGSYNEQFF
TGTGCCAGCAGTTTGGTAGGGAGGGCGGGCTCCTACAATGAGCAGTTCTTC
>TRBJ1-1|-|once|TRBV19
CASSIGQQNTEAFF
TGTGCCAGTAGTATCGGCCAGCAGAACACTGAAGCTTTCTTT
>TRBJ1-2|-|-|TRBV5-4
CASSLAGRFAGYTF
TGTGCCAGCAGCTTGGCCGGTCGGTTCGCGGGCTACACCTTC
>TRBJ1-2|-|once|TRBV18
CASSSGGYGYTF
TGTGCCAGCTCATCGGGAGGCTATGGCTACACCTTC
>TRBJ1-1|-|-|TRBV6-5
CASTLGRGYTEAFF
TGTGCCAGCACCCTTGGGAGGGGCTACACTGAAGCTTTCTTT
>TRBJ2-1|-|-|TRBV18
CASSPRIRSEADNEQFF
TGTGCCAGCTCACCTCGTATACGTAGCGAAGCGGACAATGAGCAGTTCTTC
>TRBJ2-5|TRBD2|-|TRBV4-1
CASSQVLAGGEDQYF
TGCGCCAGCAGCCAAGTTCTAGCGGGAGGCGAGGACCAGTACTTC
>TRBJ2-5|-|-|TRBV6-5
CASSLGQGIETQYF
TGTGCCAGCAGTCTGGGGCAGGGGATAGAGACCCAGTACTTC
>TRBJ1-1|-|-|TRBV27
CASSLSGVGNTEAFF
TGTGCCAGCAGTTTATCGGGGGTTGGGAACACTGAAGCTTTCTTT
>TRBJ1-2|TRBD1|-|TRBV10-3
CAISGADRDGYTF
TGTGCCATCAGTGGGGCCGACAGGGATGGCTACACCTTC
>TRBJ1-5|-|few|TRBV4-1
CASSQGGGGVVNQPQHF
TGCGCCAGCAGCCAAGGGGGCGGGGGGGTGGTAAATCAGCCCCAGCATTTT
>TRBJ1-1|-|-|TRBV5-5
CASSLGFGGGEAFF
TGTGCCAGCAGCTTGGGGTTCGGGGGAGGTGAAGCTTTCTTT
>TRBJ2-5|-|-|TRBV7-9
CAILRGETQYF
TGTGCCATCCTTAGGGGGGAGACCCAGTACTTC
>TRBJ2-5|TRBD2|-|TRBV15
CATSRDWAGDYQQETQYF
TGTGCCACCAGCAGAGATTGGGCGGGGGATTACCAACAAGAGACCCAGTACTTC
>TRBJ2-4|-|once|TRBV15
CATSRESGPGTTAKNIQYF
TGTGCCACCAGCAGAGAGAGCGGCCCGGGGACGACAGCCAAAAACATTCAGTACTTC
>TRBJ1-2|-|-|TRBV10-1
CASSSGTNYGYTF
TGCGCCAGCAGTTCCGGGACCAACTATGGCTACACCTTC
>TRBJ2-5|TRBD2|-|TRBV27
CASSTSGTSGREGGTQYF
TGTGCCAGCAGTACCTCCGGGACTAGCGGGAGGGAAGGAGGGACCCAGTACTTC
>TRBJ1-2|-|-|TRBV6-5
CASKGFGDHYGYTF
TGTGCCAGCAAAGGGTTCGGAGATCACTATGGCTACACCTTC
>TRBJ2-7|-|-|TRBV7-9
CASSLESAGDEQYF
TGTGCCAGCAGCTTAGAATCCGCAGGCGACGAGCAGTACTTC
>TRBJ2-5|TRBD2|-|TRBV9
CASSGGTSGMETQYF
TGTGCCAGCAGCGGAGGGACTAGCGGGATGGAGACCCAGTACTTC
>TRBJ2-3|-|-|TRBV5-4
CASSLGGATDTQYF
TGTGCCAGCAGCTTGGGAGGCGCCACAGATACGCAGTATTTT
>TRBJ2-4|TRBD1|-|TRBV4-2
CASSPLPGQGSPLAKNIQYF
TGTGCCAGCAGCCCCCTCCCGGGACAGGGGTCGCCACTAGCCAAAAACATTCAGTACTTC
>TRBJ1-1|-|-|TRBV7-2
CASSRTAPMNTEAFF
TGTGCCAGCAGCCGCACCGCCCCCATGAACACTGAAGCTTTCTTT
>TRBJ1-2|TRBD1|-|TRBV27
CASSHFRDRNYGYTF
TGTGCCAGCAGTCACTTTCGGGACAGAAACTATGGCTACACCTTC
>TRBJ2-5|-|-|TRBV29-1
CSVPKGVQETQYF
TGCAGCGTTCCGAAGGGGGTGCAAGAGACCCAGTACTTC
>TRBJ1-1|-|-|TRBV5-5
CASSLRNLGGGTEAFF
TGTGCCAGCAGCTTGAGGAATCTCGGCGGGGGTACTGAAGCTTTCTTT
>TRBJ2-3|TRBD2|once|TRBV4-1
CASSVLAEPGTDTQYF
TGCGCCAGCAGTGTACTAGCGGAGCCTGGGACAGATACGCAGTATTTT
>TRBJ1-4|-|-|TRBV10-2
CASSEGGGGTNEKLFF
TGCGCCAGCAGTGAGGGGGGCGGAGGGACTAATGAAAAACTGTTTTTT
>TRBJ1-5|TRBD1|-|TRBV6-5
CASRSTGASNQPQHF
TGTGCCAGCAGGTCGACAGGGGCCAGCAATCAGCCCCAGCATTTT
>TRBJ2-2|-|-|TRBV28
CASSFAAGNRGGELFF
TGTGCCAGCAGTTTCGCGGCAGGGAATCGGGGCGGGGAGCTGTTTTTT
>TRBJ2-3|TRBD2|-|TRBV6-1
CASSEGWTSGNTDTQYF
TGTGCCAGCAGTGAAGGATGGACTAGCGGCAACACAGATACGCAGTATTTT
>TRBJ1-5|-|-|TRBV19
CASTLRGGTSNQPQHF
TGTGCCAGTACCCTTAGGGGGGGCACTAGCAATCAGCCCCAGCATTTT
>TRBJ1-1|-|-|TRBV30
CAWSLGQYTEAFF
TGTGCCTGGAGTCTTGGACAATACACTGAAGCTTTCTTT
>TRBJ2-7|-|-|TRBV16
CASSPLAYEQYF
TGTGCCAGCAGCCCCCTCGCGTACGAGCAGTACTTC
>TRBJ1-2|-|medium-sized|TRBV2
CASSWGRLSYGYTF
TGTGCCAGCAGTTGGGGGCGCTTGAGCTATGGCTACACCTTC